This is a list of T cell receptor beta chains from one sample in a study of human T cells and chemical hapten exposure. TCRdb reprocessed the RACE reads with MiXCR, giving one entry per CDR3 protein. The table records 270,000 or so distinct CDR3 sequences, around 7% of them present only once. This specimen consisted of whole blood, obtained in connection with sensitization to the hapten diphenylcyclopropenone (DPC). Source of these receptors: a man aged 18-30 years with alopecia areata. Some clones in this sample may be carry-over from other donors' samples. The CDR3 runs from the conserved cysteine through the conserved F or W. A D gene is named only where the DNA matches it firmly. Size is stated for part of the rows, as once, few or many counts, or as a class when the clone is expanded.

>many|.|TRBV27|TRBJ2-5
CASSLIGSETQYF
TGTGCCAGCAGTTTAATCGGCTCGGAGACCCAGTACTTC
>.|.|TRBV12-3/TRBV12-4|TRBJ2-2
CASSLSGGELFF
TGTGCCAGCAGTTTATCTGGCGGGGAGCTGTTTTTT
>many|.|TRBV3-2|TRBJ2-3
CASSQDGLAGGPSDTQYF
TGTGCCAGCAGCCAAGATGGCCTAGCGGGGGGCCCGTCAGATACGCAGTATTTT
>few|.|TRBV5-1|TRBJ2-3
CASKGGSRTDTQYF
TGCGCCAGCAAAGGGGGGTCCCGCACAGATACGCAGTATTTT
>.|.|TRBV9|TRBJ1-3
CASSPDGNTIYF
TGTGCCAGCAGCCCGGACGGAAACACCATATATTTT
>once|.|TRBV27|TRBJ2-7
CASREYGGGEQYF
TGTGCCAGCAGGGAGTACGGGGGCGGCGAGCAGTACTTC
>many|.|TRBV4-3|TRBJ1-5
CASSQDLGGEPQHF
TGCGCCAGCAGCCAAGATTTGGGAGGGGAGCCCCAGCATTTT
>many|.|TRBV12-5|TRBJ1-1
CASGTGLYTEAFF
TGTGCTAGTGGTACTGGACTGTACACTGAAGCTTTCTTT
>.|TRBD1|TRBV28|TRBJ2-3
CASSEGAGDTQYF
TGTGCCAGCAGTGAGGGGGCGGGAGATACGCAGTATTTT
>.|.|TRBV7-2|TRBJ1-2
CASSLEPDGYTF
TGTGCCAGCAGCTTAGAACCGGATGGCTACACCTTC
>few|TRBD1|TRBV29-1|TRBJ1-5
CSVSGGVNQPQHF
TGCAGCGTTTCAGGGGGCGTAAATCAGCCCCAGCATTTT
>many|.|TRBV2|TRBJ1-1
CASSILGGITEAFF
TGTGCCAGCAGCATACTCGGCGGAATCACTGAAGCTTTCTTT
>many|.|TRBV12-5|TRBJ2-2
CASGLPQGGYTGELFF
TGTGCTAGTGGTTTGCCCCAGGGAGGATACACCGGGGAGCTGTTTTTT
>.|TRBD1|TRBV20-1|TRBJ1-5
CSARTGGSYSNQPQHF
TGCAGTGCTAGGACAGGGGGGTCTTATAGCAATCAGCCCCAGCATTTT
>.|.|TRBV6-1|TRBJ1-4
CASSPTGATNEKLFF
TGTGCCAGCAGTCCTACCGGAGCAACTAATGAAAAACTGTTTTTT
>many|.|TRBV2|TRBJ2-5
CASSSDGYQETQYF
TGTGCCAGCAGCTCGGACGGATACCAAGAGACCCAGTACTTC
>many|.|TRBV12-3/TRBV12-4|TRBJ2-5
CASKGGRGETQYF
TGTGCCAGCAAGGGGGGGCGAGGAGAGACCCAGTACTTC
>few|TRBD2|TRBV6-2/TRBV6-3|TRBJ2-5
CASSYDAGVQETQYF
TGTGCCAGCAGTTACGACGCGGGAGTTCAAGAGACCCAGTACTTC
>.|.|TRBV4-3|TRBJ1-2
CASSQAGTPNYGYTF
TGCGCCAGCAGCCAGGCTGGGACACCAAACTATGGCTACACCTTC
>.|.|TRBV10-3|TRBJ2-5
CAISETESQETQYF
TGTGCCATCAGTGAAACAGAATCGCAAGAGACCCAGTACTTC
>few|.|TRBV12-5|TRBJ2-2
CASAPRANTGELFF
TGTGCTAGTGCTCCTCGGGCGAACACCGGGGAGCTGTTTTTT
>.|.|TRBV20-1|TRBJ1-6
CSASGGPYNSPLHF
TGCAGTGCTAGTGGGGGACCCTATAATTCACCCCTCCACTTT
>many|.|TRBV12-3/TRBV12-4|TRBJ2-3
CASSKTSLADTQYF
TGTGCCAGCAGCAAGACATCGCTGGCAGATACGCAGTATTTT
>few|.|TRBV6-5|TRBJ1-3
CASSYSLYLLSSGNTIYF
TGTGCCAGCAGTTACTCTCTATACCTGCTGAGCTCTGGAAACACCATATATTTT
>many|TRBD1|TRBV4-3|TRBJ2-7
CASSQDMAGGIYEQYF
TGCGCCAGCAGCCAAGATATGGCAGGGGGCATCTACGAGCAGTACTTC
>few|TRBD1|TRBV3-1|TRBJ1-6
CASSSYTGQGISPLHF
TGTGCCAGCAGCAGTTACACCGGACAGGGGATTTCACCCCTCCACTTT
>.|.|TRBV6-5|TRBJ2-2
CASSPTEDTGELFF
TGTGCCAGCAGTCCGACGGAGGACACCGGGGAGCTGTTTTTT
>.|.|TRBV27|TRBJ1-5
CASSFIGHLQPQHF
TGTGCCAGCAGTTTCATAGGCCACCTTCAGCCCCAGCATTTT
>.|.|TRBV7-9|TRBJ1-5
CASSAHNQPQHF
TGTGCCAGCAGCGCCCATAATCAGCCCCAGCATTTT
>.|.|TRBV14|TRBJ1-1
CASSQGFQGSPPDF
TGTGCCAGCAGCCAAGGATTCCAGGGGTCACCCCCTGACTTT
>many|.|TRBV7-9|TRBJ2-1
CASTLAGYNEQFF
TGTGCCAGCACCTTGGCGGGCTACAATGAGCAGTTCTTC
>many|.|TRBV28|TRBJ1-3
CASSSNLGRRGGNTIYF
TGTGCCAGCAGTTCTAACCTAGGGCGTCGGGGTGGAAACACCATATATTTT
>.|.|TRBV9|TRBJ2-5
CASSSPFATDQETQYF
TGTGCCAGCAGCTCCCCCTTCGCGACAGACCAAGAGACCCAGTACTTC
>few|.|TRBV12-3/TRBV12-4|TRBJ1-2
CASNTPERVLDYTF
TGTGCCAGCAACACCCCCGAGAGGGTTTTGGACTACACCTTC
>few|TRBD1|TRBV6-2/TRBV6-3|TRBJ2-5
CASSWDRGGEETQYF
TGTGCCAGCAGCTGGGACAGGGGAGGAGAAGAGACCCAGTACTTC
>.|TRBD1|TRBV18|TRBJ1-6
CASSPSTGNSPLHF
TGTGCCAGCTCACCATCGACAGGGAATTCACCCCTCCACTTT
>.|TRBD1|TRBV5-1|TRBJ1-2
CASSRTGEGYGYTF
TGCGCCAGCAGCCGGACAGGGGAAGGCTATGGCTACACCTTC
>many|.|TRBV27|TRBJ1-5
CASSFIRNQPQHF
TGTGCCAGCAGTTTTATTCGCAATCAGCCCCAGCATTTT
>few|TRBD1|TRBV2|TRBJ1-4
CASRRTGATNEKLFF
TGTGCCAGCAGACGCACAGGGGCAACTAATGAAAAACTGTTTTTT
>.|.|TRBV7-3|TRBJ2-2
CASSLTAVAGELFF
TGTGCCAGCAGCTTAACGGCGGTCGCCGGGGAGCTGTTTTTT
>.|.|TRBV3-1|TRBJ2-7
CASSQDPDSYEQYF
TGTGCCAGCAGCCAAGACCCAGATTCCTACGAGCAGTACTTC
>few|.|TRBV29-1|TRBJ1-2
CSVVKGSRPSYGYTF
TGCAGCGTTGTAAAGGGCAGCAGACCATCCTATGGCTACACCTTC
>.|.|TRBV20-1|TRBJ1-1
CSAREGAENTEAFF
TGCAGTGCTAGAGAGGGGGCGGAGAACACTGAAGCTTTCTTT
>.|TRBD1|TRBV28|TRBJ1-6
CASGQGINSPLHF
TGTGCCAGCGGACAGGGAATTAATTCACCCCTCCACTTT